The present T cell receptor beta chain was sequenced within a study of shared clonotypes between healthy human individuals. This clone was recorded only once. In the same sample, other DNA sequences code for this CDR3. Donors included only healthy HIV-negative adults lacking recent acute infections or vaccinations. The donors, all of them Caucasian adults, lived in Nashville, Tennessee. Clones were sequenced by immunoSEQ multiplex PCR, and TCRdb holds only the in-frame ones, with some missing. The repertoire consists of some 2,400,000 clones, with more than 90% occurring once and the leading ten covering roughly 0.13%. Sequencing was carried out using naive CD4+ T cells sorted from blood. Indicated subset: CD45RA+ positively selected. This clonotype originated in a man aged 18-30 years in good health.

The CDR3 loop reads CASSPGQGGTDTQYF. The CDR3 nucleotides read TGTGCCAGCTCACCGGGGCAGGGGGGCACAGATACGCAGTATTTT. The V gene is TRBV18, the J gene TRBJ2-3, with TRBD1 identical over 7 bases. Germline-derived CDR1 and CDR2 are KGHSH and LQKENI. V lost 3 bases and J lost 1; bases outside the gene matches: 4. There are 15 residues in the CDR3.